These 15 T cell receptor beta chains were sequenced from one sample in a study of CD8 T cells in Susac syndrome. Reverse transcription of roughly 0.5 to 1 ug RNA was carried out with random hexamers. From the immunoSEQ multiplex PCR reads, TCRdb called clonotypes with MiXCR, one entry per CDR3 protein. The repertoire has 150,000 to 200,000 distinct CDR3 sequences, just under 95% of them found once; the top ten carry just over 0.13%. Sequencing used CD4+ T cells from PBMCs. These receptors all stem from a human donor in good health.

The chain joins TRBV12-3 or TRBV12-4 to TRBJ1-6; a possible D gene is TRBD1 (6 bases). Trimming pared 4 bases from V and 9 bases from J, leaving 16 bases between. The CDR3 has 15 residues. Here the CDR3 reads CASSWSGAHLSPLHF. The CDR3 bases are TGTGCCAGCAGTTGGTCGGGGGCCCACCTTTCACCCCTCCACTTT.

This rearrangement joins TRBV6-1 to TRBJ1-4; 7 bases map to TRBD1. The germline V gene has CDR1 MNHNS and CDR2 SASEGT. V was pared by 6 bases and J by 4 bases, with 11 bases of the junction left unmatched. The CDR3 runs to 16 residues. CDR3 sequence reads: CASRRMRTGFNEKLFF. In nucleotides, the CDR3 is TGTGCCAGCAGACGAATGAGGACAGGCTTTAATGAAAAACTGTTTTTT.

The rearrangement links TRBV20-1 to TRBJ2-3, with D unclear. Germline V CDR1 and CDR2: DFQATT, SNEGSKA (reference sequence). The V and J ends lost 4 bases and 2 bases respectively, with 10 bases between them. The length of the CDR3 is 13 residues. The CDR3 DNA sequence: TGCAGTGCTATTTCGCCGGCCACAGATACGCAGTATTTT. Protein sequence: CSAISPATDTQYF.

The CDR3 loop reads CSAGGFRETQYF. The CDR3 nucleotides are TGCAGTGCTGGAGGGTTTCGGGAGACCCAGTACTTC. The chain is built from TRBV20-1 and TRBJ2-5, with D perhaps matching TRBD2 (6 bases). V was cut by 5 bases and J by 5 bases, with 12 bases left in between. CDR1 is DFQATT, CDR2 SNEGSKA, per germline (reference sequence). The CDR3 spans 12 residues.

CDR3 loop: CSARRDSGVYEQYF. The CDR3 coding sequence is TGCAGTGCTAGACGAGATAGCGGGGTCTACGAGCAGTACTTC. The chain has TRBV20-1 and TRBJ2-7, with 8 bases aligning to TRBD2. Per germline, CDR1 DFQATT and CDR2 SNEGSKA (reference sequence). Trimming took 2 bases from V and 3 from J; bases not matched to a gene: 6. The CDR3 sequence is 14 residues long.

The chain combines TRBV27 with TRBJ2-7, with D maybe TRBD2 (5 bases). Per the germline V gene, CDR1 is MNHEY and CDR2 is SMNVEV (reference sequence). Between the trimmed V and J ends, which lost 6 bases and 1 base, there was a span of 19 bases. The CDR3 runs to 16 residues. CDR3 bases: TGTGCCAGCAGCCACAACGAGAGGGCCGGGTCCTACGAGCAGTACTTC. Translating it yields CASSHNERAGSYEQYF.

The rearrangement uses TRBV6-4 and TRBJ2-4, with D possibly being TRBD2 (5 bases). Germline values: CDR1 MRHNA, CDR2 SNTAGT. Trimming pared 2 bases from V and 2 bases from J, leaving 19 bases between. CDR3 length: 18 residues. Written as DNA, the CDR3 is TGTGCCAGCAGTGACCCGGTATGGGGAGTTAGAACCAAAAACATTCAGTACTTC. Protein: CASSDPVWGVRTKNIQYF.

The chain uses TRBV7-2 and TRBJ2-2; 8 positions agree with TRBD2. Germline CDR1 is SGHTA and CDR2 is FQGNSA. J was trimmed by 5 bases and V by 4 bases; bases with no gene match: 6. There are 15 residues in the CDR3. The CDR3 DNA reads TGTGCCAGCAGCTCCAGGCTAGCGGGTACCGGGGAGCTGTTTTTT. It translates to CASSSRLAGTGELFF.

The CDR3 bases are TGTGCCAGCAGGGAGGGCTCTGGGGCCAACGTCCTGACTTTC. It is translated as CASREGSGANVLTF. The V and J genes are TRBV6-1 and TRBJ2-6; D may be TRBD2 (6 bases). The CDR3 totals 14 residues. The ends were cut back, 6 bases at V and 0 bases at J, with 6 bases in the middle. From germline, CDR1 is MNHNS and CDR2 SASEGT.

The CDR3 is CASSPPNAFGRDLEQYF. The CDR3 DNA sequence: TGTGCCAGCTCACCACCAAACGCTTTCGGCAGGGACCTCGAGCAGTACTTC. J is TRBJ2-7 and V is TRBV18, with D perhaps TRBD1 or TRBD2 (5 bases each). Germline V lookup: CDR1 KGHSH, CDR2 LQKENI. V was clipped by 0 bases and J by 6 bases, with 21 bases between them. This CDR3 has 17 residues.

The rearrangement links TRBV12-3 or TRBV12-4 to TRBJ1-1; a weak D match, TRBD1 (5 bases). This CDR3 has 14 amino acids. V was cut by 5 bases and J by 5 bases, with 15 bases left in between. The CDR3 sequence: CASSINQGETEAFF. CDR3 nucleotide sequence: TGTGCCAGCAGTATCAATCAGGGTGAGACTGAAGCTTTCTTT.

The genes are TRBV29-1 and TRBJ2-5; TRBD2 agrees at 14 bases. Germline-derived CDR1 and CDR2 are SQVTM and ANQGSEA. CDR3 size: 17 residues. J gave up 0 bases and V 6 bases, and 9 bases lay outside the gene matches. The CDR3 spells CSVPPGLAGANQETQYF. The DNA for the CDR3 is TGCAGCGTGCCACCGGGACTAGCGGGGGCCAACCAAGAGACCCAGTACTTC.

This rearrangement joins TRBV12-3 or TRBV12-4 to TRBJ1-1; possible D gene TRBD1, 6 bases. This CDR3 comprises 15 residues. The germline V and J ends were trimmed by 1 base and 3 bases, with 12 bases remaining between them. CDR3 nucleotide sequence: TGTGCCAGCAGTTTAGGCCAGGGGCGCGACACTGAAGCTTTCTTT. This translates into CASSLGQGRDTEAFF.

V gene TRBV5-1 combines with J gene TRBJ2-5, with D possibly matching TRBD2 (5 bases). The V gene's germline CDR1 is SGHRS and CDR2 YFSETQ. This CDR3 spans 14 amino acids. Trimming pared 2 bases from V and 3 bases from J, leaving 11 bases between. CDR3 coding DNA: TGCGCCAGCAGCTTCGAACAGACTAAAGAGACCCAGTACTTC. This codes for CASSFEQTKETQYF.

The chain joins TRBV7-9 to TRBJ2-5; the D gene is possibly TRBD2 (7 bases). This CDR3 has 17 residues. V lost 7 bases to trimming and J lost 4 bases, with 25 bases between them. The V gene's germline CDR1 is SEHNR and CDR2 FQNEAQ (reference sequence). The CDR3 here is CASTPSGGGGPRETQYF. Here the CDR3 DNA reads TGTGCCAGCACCCCCAGCGGAGGGGGGGGGCCTAGAGAGACCCAGTACTTC.